This TCR beta chain stems from a study of blood T cell repertoires in COVID-19. As for the study in general: The United States, Italy and Spain supplied acute and convalescent COVID-19 samples. T cells, B-cell-depleted T cells, or PBMCs provided the cDNA or gDNA that served as material.

The repertoire was sequenced with immunoSEQ multiplex PCR; TCRdb's copy has only in-frame clones and lacks some. This table has some 85,000 clones, about four fifths appearing once. This clone was picked up a small number of times. V was shortened by 1 base and J by 10 bases, with 14 bases between the two germline ends. The length of the CDR3 is 15 residues. The germline gives CDR1 LNHNV, CDR2 YYDKDF (reference sequence). Enrollment of patients from Seattle took place during active infection, with longitudinal follow-up. The TCR was taken from a man between 70 and 80 years old with COVID-19, enrolled during active disease. V is TRBV15 and J is TRBJ1-6; maybe TRBD1 (5 bases). Sequenced input: peripheral blood. CDR3 sequence: CATSRVRDSRSPLHF. The CDR3 DNA reads TGTGCCACCAGCAGAGTTCGAGACAGCCGGTCACCCCTCCACTTT.